These 30 T cell receptor beta chains were sequenced from one sample in a study of blood T cells in healthy people across ages. Primers used in a second PCR of roughly 6 to 12 cycles were a sample-barcoded 5' primer and a J-beta primer mix. TCRdb processed the 5' RACE reads anew with MiXCR; each CDR3 protein has one entry. The sample includes about 570,000 distinct CDR3 sequences, about a quarter seen only once; the top ten take approximately 3.6%. The same specimen was also included in a second study, on T cells of mothers and their children.

Sequencing used blood. Source of these receptors: a boy under 10 years old in good health.

The sample holds a few counts of this clonotype. V is TRBV5-4 and J is TRBJ1-1; no firm D call. Trimming removed 1 base from V and 5 bases from J, with 12 bases in between. The germline V gene has CDR1 SGHNT and CDR2 YYREEE (reference sequence). The CDR3 has 14 amino acids. This CDR3 reads CASSLRAGRTEAFF. The CDR3 DNA is TGTGCCAGCAGCTTGCGTGCGGGAAGAACTGAAGCTTTCTTT.

This clonotype has only a few counts. V gene TRBV10-3 combines with J gene TRBJ2-3; tentatively, D is TRBD2 (5 bases). CDR3 length: 12 amino acids. V was cut by 3 bases and J by 8 bases, with 9 bases left in between. Germline V gene lookup returns CDR1 ENHRY and CDR2 SYGVKD. This CDR3 reads CAISEPRGTQYF. The CDR3 nucleotides are TGTGCCATCAGTGAACCACGGGGTACGCAGTATTTT.

The table lists this clonotype with many counts. The V and J genes are TRBV27 and TRBJ1-6, with 7 bases fitting TRBD1. CDR1 and CDR2 (germline): MNHEY, SMNVEV (reference sequence). V lost 6 bases, J lost 8 bases, and 13 bases stayed unmatched. The CDR3 runs 16 residues. This CDR3 reads CASSPGTAAPHSPLHF. CDR3 DNA sequence: TGTGCCAGCAGCCCAGGGACAGCTGCCCCACATTCACCCCTCCACTTT.

This clonotype was detected only a few times. J is TRBJ1-1 and V is TRBV7-3; possibly TRBD1 for D (5 bases). V was pared by 5 bases and J by 1 base, with 11 bases between. This CDR3 region has 14 residues. The germline CDR1 and CDR2 sequences are SGHTA and FQGTGA. CDR3 region: CASSPGHPNTEAFF. CDR3 nucleotides: TGTGCCAGCAGCCCAGGACACCCGAACACTGAAGCTTTCTTT.

The chain couples TRBV7-9 to TRBJ1-4; tentatively, D is TRBD1 (6 bases). Germline V gene data show CDR1 as SEHNR and CDR2 as FQNEAQ (reference sequence). V gave up 4 bases and J gave up 6 bases, with 12 bases separating them. The CDR3 sequence is 14 residues long. The CDR3 reads CASSYRDIDEKLFF. Written as DNA, the CDR3 is TGTGCCAGCAGCTACCGGGACATTGATGAAAAACTGTTTTTT.

This clonotype has more than one count but fewer than ten. V gene TRBV12-3 or TRBV12-4 combines with J gene TRBJ2-3, with 12 bases fitting TRBD2. Trimming took 6 bases from V and 4 from J; bases not matched to a gene: 5. The CDR3 has 15 amino acids. The CDR3 here is CASRPTSGRSDTQYF. The CDR3 region has the DNA TGTGCCAGCAGACCTACTAGCGGGAGGTCAGATACGCAGTATTTT.

This clonotype was counted only a few times. V gene TRBV18 combines with J gene TRBJ2-7; tentative D call: TRBD2 (5 bases). This CDR3 is built from 15 residues. The V end lost 2 bases, the J end lost 2 bases, and 13 bases lay between the germline ends. Germline V gene lookup returns CDR1 KGHSH and CDR2 LQKENI. CDR3 protein: CASSPRGIGAYEQYF. DNA of the CDR3: TGTGCCAGCTCACCAAGAGGGATTGGGGCCTACGAGCAGTACTTC.

The rearrangement joins TRBV20-1 to TRBJ1-4; D gene unclear. The CDR3 loop spans 12 amino acids. V gave up 5 bases and J gave up 5 bases, with 9 bases separating them. From germline, CDR1 is DFQATT and CDR2 SNEGSKA (reference sequence). CDR3 protein: CSAHDGNEKLFF. The CDR3 bases are TGCAGTGCTCATGACGGAAATGAAAAACTGTTTTTT.

This clonotype was counted only a few times. This chain joins TRBV29-1 and TRBJ2-7, with 9 bases that match TRBD1. Per germline, CDR1 SQVTM and CDR2 ANQGSEA. The ends lost 6 bases at V and 6 bases at J; junction bases unmatched: 9. The CDR3 is 13 amino acids. Here the CDR3 DNA reads TGCAGCGTGCCGGGACAGGGAAGAGTCGAGCAGTACTTC. This encodes CSVPGQGRVEQYF.

The chain combines TRBV20-1 with TRBJ1-4; no reliable D call. This CDR3 is built from 14 residues. V was trimmed by 1 base and J by 5 bases, leaving 11 bases between them. Germline CDR1 is DFQATT and CDR2 is SNEGSKA (reference sequence). CDR3 protein: CSARVQNVNEKLFF. Written as DNA, the CDR3 is TGCAGTGCTAGAGTACAAAACGTGAATGAAAAACTGTTTTTT.

This chain connects TRBV15 to TRBJ2-1; no clear D gene. Trimming shortened V by 2 bases and J by 4 bases, and 18 bases separated the two germline ends. CDR3 size: 17 residues. Looked up from germline, CDR1 is LNHNV and CDR2 is YYDKDF (reference sequence). CDR3 bases: TGTGCCACCAGCAGAATAGGCTACAACTCCGGATACAATGAGCAGTTCTTC. This gives the protein CATSRIGYNSGYNEQFF. Variable domain in full (rest from reference TRBV15 and TRBJ2-1): DAMVIQNPRYQVTQFGKPVTLSCSQTLNHNVMYWYQQKSSQAPKLLFHYYDKDFNNEADTPDNFQSRRPNTSFCFLDIRSPGLGDTAMYLCATSRIGYNSGYNEQFFGPGTRLTVL.

The rearrangement joins TRBV20-1 to TRBJ2-5, with D unclear. Germline-derived CDR1 and CDR2 are DFQATT and SNEGSKA (reference sequence). This CDR3 has 13 amino acids. The V and J ends lost 6 bases and 2 bases respectively, with 13 bases between them. This CDR3 reads CSARLAVQETQYF. In DNA form, the CDR3 reads TGCAGTGCCCGTCTGGCGGTACAAGAGACCCAGTACTTC.

The rearrangement links TRBV5-1 to TRBJ1-1; D gene uncertain. CDR3 length equals 13 residues. Looked up from germline, CDR1 is SGHRS and CDR2 is YFSETQ. V was trimmed by 3 bases and J by 5 bases, leaving 11 bases between them. The CDR3 DNA is TGCGCCAGCAGCTCGTACACAGAGACTGAAGCTTTCTTT. Its protein is CASSSYTETEAFF.

CDR3 nucleotide sequence: TGCAGTGCCAGGACAGGGAAAGAGACCCAGTACTTC. It translates to CSARTGKETQYF. The genes are TRBV20-1 and TRBJ2-5, with 8 bases lining up with TRBD1. The CDR3 covers 12 residues. Germline V gene data show CDR1 as DFQATT and CDR2 as SNEGSKA (reference sequence). The V segment lost 6 bases and the J segment 3 bases; nucleotides outside the gene matches: 3.

The V and J genes are TRBV6-1 and TRBJ2-5, with TRBD2 matching over 9 bases. The J call is doubtful: the DNA matches TRBJ2-7 better. CDR1 is MNHNS and CDR2 is SASEGT in the germline V gene. The CDR3 runs to 17 residues. CDR3 nucleotides: TGTGCCAGCAGCCCCCAGTACCAGCGGGAGGTCATTTACGAGCAGTACTTC. Protein sequence: CASSPQYQREVIYEQYF.

V is TRBV6-2 or TRBV6-3 and J is TRBJ2-1, with 12 bases identical to TRBD2. Trimming removed 0 bases from V and 5 bases from J; junction bases left unmatched: 11. This CDR3 contains 19 residues. Germline V gene lookup returns CDR1 MNHEY and CDR2 SVGEGT. The CDR3 region has the DNA TGTGCCAGCAGTTACTCCCCTGTACTAGCGGGGGGCACAAACAATGAGCAGTTCTTC. Protein product: CASSYSPVLAGGTNNEQFF.

J is TRBJ2-5 and V is TRBV3-1, with D tentatively TRBD1 (6 bases). Trimming removed 0 bases from V and 1 base from J, with 15 bases in between. CDR3 length: 17 residues. Germline lookup yields CDR1 LGHDT and CDR2 YNNKEL (reference sequence). This chain's CDR3 is CASSQEADRLAQETQYF. In nucleotides, the CDR3 is TGTGCCAGCAGCCAAGAGGCAGACAGGTTGGCCCAAGAGACCCAGTACTTC.

This chain uses TRBV4-3 with TRBJ1-4, with D maybe TRBD1 (6 bases). The CDR3 runs to 14 residues. V was shortened by 1 base and J by 8 bases, with 11 bases between the two germline ends. The V gene's germline CDR1 is LGHNA and CDR2 YSLEER. The chain's CDR3 is CASSQGGLGEKLFF. The CDR3, as DNA: TGCGCCAGCAGCCAAGGGGGGCTGGGGGAAAAACTGTTTTTT.

Written as DNA, the CDR3 is TGTGCCAGCAGCTTAGCCCCGGGGGCGGCCAGTAATTCACCCCTCCACTTT. The encoded protein is CASSLAPGAASNSPLHF. The chain links TRBV11-2 to TRBJ1-6, with D tentatively TRBD1 (6 bases). Between the trimmed V and J ends, which lost 1 base and 6 bases, there was a span of 16 bases. The CDR3 is 17 residues long. Germline V gives CDR1 SGHAT, CDR2 FQNNGV. The full variable domain, its missing parts supplied by reference TRBV11-2 and TRBJ1-6, is EAGVAQSPRYKIIEKRQSVAFWCNPISGHATLYWYQQILGQGPKLLIQFQNNGVVDDSQLPKDRFSAERLKGVDSTLKIQPAKLEDSAVYLCASSLAPGAASNSPLHFGNGTRLTVT.

V gene TRBV10-1 combines with J gene TRBJ2-5; D ambiguous. Trimming stripped 3 bases from V and 3 bases from J, with 11 bases between. Germline V gene lookup returns CDR1 WNHNN and CDR2 SYGVQD (reference sequence). The CDR3 contains 14 residues. CDR3 nucleotides: TGCGCCAGCAGTGAAGGATCGGGCAAAGAGACCCAGTACTTC. Residues: CASSEGSGKETQYF.

The V and J genes are TRBV4-3 and TRBJ1-1, with unresolved D. V lost 0 bases and J 0 bases, leaving 5 bases between the germline ends. In germline, CDR1 is LGHNA, CDR2 YSLEER. The CDR3 has 14 amino acids. This chain's CDR3 is CASSQDLVNTEAFF. The CDR3 DNA reads as TGCGCCAGCAGCCAAGATTTGGTGAACACTGAAGCTTTCTTT.

The chain employs TRBV7-9 and TRBJ2-5; TRBD2 is a possible D gene (6 bases). The last part of the DNA fits TRBJ2-7 better; the J call may be wrong. The CDR3 has 12 amino acids. The germline gives CDR1 SEHNR, CDR2 FQNEAQ (reference sequence). DNA for the CDR3: TGTGCCAGCAGCCGACTAGAGGGCGAGCAGTACTTC. Translated, it gives CASSRLEGEQYF.

The rearrangement links TRBV29-1 to TRBJ2-3, with 7 bases fitting TRBD1. In germline, CDR1 is SQVTM, CDR2 ANQGSEA. This CDR3 is 12 amino acids long. V was pared by 8 bases and J by 6 bases, with 8 bases of the junction left unmatched. CDR3: CSLGQDPDTQYF. The DNA for the CDR3 is TGCAGCCTCGGACAGGACCCGGATACGCAGTATTTT.

This clonotype has only a few counts. This rearrangement joins TRBV9 to TRBJ2-7, with D maybe TRBD1 (6 bases). The better agreement between TRBJ2-5 and the DNA end casts doubt on the J call. Germline lookup yields CDR1 SGDLS and CDR2 YYNGEE. The CDR3 extends over 15 amino acids. The DNA for the CDR3 is TGTGCCAGCAGCGTAGGGACAGCCAACCAAGAGACCCAGTACTTC. Its translation: CASSVGTANQETQYF.

This clonotype turned up a few times. The rearrangement joins TRBV6-5 to TRBJ2-1; D perhaps matches TRBD1 (5 bases). The germline V gene encodes CDR1 MNHEY and CDR2 SVGAGI. The CDR3 extends over 14 amino acids. Trimming removed 6 bases at V and 4 bases at J, with 13 bases between. The CDR3 bases are TGTGCCAGCAGAGACAGAGTTATTTACAATGAGCAGTTCTTC. As protein: CASRDRVIYNEQFF.

The chain recombines TRBV21-1 with TRBJ2-7; the table's D call, TRBD2, was not checked against the DNA. TRBV21-1 is designated a pseudogene. The CDR3 has 16 amino acids. Written as DNA, the CDR3 is TGTGCCAGCAGCAAAGCAGGACTAGCGGGACCCTACGAGCAGTACTTC. As protein: CASSKAGLAGPYEQYF.

The V call is TRBV6-2 or TRBV6-3, the J call TRBJ1-1; D is ambiguous. Germline values: CDR1 MNHEY, CDR2 SVGEGT. This CDR3 contains 13 residues. Trimming took off 6 bases at V and 4 bases at J, with 12 bases between the two ends. CDR3 protein: CASRIWAVTEAFF. The CDR3 bases are TGTGCCAGCAGAATTTGGGCGGTCACTGAAGCTTTCTTT.

The gene calls are TRBV6-5 and TRBJ2-7; D is tentatively TRBD1 or TRBD2 (5 bases each). Germline V gene sequence: CDR1 MNHEY, CDR2 SVGAGI. The V end lost 6 bases, the J end lost 2 bases, and 17 bases lay between the germline ends. The CDR3 has 15 amino acids. The CDR3 loop is CASSHPRDGTYEQYF. The CDR3 DNA sequence: TGTGCCAGCAGCCACCCCCGGGACGGCACCTACGAGCAGTACTTC.

This clonotype was detected a few times. Sequence at one end of the junction differs from germline and may be a read error. The genes are TRBV7-6 and TRBJ2-5, with TRBD2 as a possible D gene (6 bases). The CDR3 extends over 15 amino acids. Per germline, CDR1 SGHVS and CDR2 FNYEAQ. CDR3 nucleotides: TGTGCCAGCAACTTAAGTCAGGAAGCTCCGGGGGAGCAGTACTTC. Its translation: CASNLSQEAPGEQYF.

This clonotype turned up a few times. V gene TRBV20-1 combines with J gene TRBJ2-5; TRBD2 matches at 7 bases. Judging by the DNA end, TRBJ2-1 fits better; the J call may be wrong. The CDR3 has 16 amino acids. Germline V CDR1 and CDR2: DFQATT, SNEGSKA (reference sequence). CDR3 sequence reads: CSARDHLAVLGDEQFF. The CDR3 nucleotides read TGCAGTGCTAGAGATCACCTAGCGGTCCTGGGGGATGAGCAGTTCTTC.